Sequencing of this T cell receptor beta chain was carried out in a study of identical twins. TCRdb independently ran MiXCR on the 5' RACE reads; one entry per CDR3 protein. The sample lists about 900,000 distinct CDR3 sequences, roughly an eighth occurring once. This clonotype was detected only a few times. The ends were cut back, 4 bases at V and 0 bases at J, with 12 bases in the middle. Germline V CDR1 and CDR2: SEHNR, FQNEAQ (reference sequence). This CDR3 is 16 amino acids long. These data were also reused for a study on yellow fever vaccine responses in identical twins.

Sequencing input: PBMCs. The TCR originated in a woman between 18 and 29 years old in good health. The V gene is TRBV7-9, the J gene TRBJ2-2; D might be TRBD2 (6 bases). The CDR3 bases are TGTGCCAGCAGCTCTCGACTAGTCGCGAACACCGGGGAGCTGTTTTTT. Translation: CASSSRLVANTGELFF.